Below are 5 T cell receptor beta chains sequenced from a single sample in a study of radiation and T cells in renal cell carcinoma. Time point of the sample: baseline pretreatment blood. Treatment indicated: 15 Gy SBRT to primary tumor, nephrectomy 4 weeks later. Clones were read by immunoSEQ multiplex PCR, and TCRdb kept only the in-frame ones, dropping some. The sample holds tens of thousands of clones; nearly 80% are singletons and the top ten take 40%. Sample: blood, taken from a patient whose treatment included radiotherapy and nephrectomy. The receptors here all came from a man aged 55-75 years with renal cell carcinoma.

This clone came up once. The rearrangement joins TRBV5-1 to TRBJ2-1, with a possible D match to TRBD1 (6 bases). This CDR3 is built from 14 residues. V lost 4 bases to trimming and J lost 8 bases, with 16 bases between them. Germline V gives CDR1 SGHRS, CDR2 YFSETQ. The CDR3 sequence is CASSPNRVGDEQFF. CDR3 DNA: TGCGCCAGCAGCCCAAACAGGGTTGGTGATGAGCAGTTCTTC.

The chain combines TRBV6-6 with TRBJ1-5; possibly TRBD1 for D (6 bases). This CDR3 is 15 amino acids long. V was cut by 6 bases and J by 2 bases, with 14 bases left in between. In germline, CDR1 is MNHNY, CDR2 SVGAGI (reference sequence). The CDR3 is CASSEGGMGNQPQHF. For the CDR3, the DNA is TGTGCCAGCAGCGAGGGGGGTATGGGCAATCAGCCCCAGCATTTT.

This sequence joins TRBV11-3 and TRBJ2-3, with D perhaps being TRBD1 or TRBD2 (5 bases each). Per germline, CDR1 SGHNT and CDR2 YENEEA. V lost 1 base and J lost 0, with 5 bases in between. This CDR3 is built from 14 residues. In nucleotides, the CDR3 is TGTGCCAGCAGCTTAGGGGGGAGCACAGATACGCAGTATTTT. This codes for CASSLGGSTDTQYF.

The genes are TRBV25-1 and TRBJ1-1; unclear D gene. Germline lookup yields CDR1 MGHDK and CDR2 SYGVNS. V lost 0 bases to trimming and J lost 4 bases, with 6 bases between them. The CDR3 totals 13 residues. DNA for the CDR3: TGTGCCAGCAGTGAATACGATATCACTGAAGCTTTCTTT. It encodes CASSEYDITEAFF.

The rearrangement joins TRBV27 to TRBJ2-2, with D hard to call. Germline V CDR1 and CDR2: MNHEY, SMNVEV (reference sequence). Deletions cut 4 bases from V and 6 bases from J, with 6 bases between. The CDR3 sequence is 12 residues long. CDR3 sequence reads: CASSWVAGELFF. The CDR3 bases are TGTGCCAGCAGTTGGGTGGCCGGGGAGCTGTTTTTT.